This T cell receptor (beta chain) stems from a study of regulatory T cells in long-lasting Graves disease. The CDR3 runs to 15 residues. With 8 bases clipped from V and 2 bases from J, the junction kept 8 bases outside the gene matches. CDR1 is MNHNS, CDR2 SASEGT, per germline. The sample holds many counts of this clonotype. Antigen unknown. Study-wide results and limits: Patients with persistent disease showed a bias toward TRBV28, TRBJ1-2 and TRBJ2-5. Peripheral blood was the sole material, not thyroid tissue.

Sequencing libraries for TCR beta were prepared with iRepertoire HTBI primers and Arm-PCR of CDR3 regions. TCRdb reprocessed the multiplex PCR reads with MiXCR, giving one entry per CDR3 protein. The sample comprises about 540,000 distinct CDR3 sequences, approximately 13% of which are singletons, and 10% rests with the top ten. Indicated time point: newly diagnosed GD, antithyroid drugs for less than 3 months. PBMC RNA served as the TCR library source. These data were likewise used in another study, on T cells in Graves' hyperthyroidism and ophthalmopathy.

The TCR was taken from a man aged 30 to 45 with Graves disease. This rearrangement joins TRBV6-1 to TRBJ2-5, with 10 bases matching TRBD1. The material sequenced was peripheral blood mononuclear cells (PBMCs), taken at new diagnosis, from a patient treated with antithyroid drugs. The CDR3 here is CASGEGQGTQETQYF. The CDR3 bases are TGTGCCAGCGGGGAGGGACAGGGGACTCAAGAGACCCAGTACTTC.